A single sample gave rise to the 6 T cell receptor beta chains below, sequenced in a study of blood T cell repertoires in COVID-19. Assay: immunoSEQ multiplex PCR; the TCRdb copy retains only in-frame clones and omits some. The sample lists about 110,000 clones, 80% to 90% occurring once. Input material: peripheral blood. Receptors were obtained from a man aged 35-49 years with acute or convalescent COVID-19.

V usage is TRBV7-2 and J usage is TRBJ1-2; no clear D. Germline V gene lookup returns CDR1 SGHTA and CDR2 FQGNSA. The length of the CDR3 is 12 residues. V lost 1 base and J 4 bases, leaving 4 bases between the germline ends. CDR3 DNA: TGTGCCAGCAGCTTAGGAGGCTATGGCTACACCTTC. It encodes CASSLGGYGYTF.

This chain uses TRBV4-1 with TRBJ2-3, with D perhaps matching TRBD2 (6 bases). V lost 1 base and J lost 4, with 18 bases in between. Germline V gene sequence: CDR1 MGHRA, CDR2 YSYEKL. This CDR3 has 17 amino acids. This CDR3 reads CASSQGGVRGSPDTQYF. CDR3 in DNA: TGCGCCAGCAGCCAAGGGGGGGTTCGGGGGTCCCCAGATACGCAGTATTTT.

This sequence joins TRBV25-1 and TRBJ1-2; no definite D call. Trimming took off 5 bases at V and 2 bases at J, with 9 bases between the two ends. This CDR3 is 13 amino acids long. CDR1 is MGHDK, CDR2 SYGVNS, per germline. The CDR3 sequence is CASSITGNYGYTF. Here the CDR3 DNA reads TGTGCCAGCAGTATCACGGGGAACTATGGCTACACCTTC.

This chain connects TRBV7-9 to TRBJ1-5; unclear D gene. Per germline, CDR1 SEHNR and CDR2 FQNEAQ (reference sequence). Trimming removed 0 bases at V and 11 bases at J, with 11 bases between. This CDR3 comprises 13 residues. The CDR3 region is CASSLATSQAQHF. DNA of the CDR3: TGTGCCAGCAGCTTAGCTACTAGCCAGGCCCAGCATTTT. Full variable domain (missing parts from reference TRBV7-9 and TRBJ1-5): DTGVSQNPRHKITKRGQNVTFRCDPISEHNRLYWYRQTLGQGPEFLTYFQNEAQLEKSRLLSDRFSAERPKGSFSTLEIQRTEQGDSAMYLCASSLATSQAQHFGDGTRLSIL.

V and J are TRBV9 and TRBJ2-7; 8 nucleotides line up with TRBD1. The CDR3 is 14 amino acids. Germline CDR1 reads SGDLS; CDR2 reads YYNGEE. J was trimmed by 6 bases and V by 2 bases; bases with no gene match: 7. The CDR3 DNA reads TGTGCCAGCAGCGTCATGGACAGGGCGGGCGAGCAGTACTTC. Translated: CASSVMDRAGEQYF.

The CDR3 region is CASSQENKRGNTIYF. CDR3 DNA: TGCGCCAGCAGCCAGGAAAACAAGCGTGGAAACACCATATATTTT. This sequence joins TRBV4-3 and TRBJ1-3; D remains unclear. Trimming took off 3 bases at V and 3 bases at J, with 12 bases between the two ends. CDR3 size: 15 residues. Per germline, CDR1 LGHNA and CDR2 YSLEER.